One T cell receptor (beta chain) is described in this entry. The antigen it recognizes is unknown. Within one base of it there is no much larger clone, and no base qualities were kept. V and J lose 7 bases and 8 bases, and a span of 18 bases separates them. The CDR3 numbers 12 residues from cysteine through phenylalanine. Only CDR3 DNA remains: 36 bases, in frame from the first base. The germline V gene yields SQVTM for CDR1 and ANQGSEA for CDR2. This specimen comes from a study of OX40 agonist ivuxolimab in advanced cancers. Regarding the study in general: Ivuxolimab was a fully human IgG2 agonistic monoclonal antibody targeting the costimulatory receptor OX40 (CD134). Intravenous ivuxolimab was administered to patients every 2 weeks at six dose levels: 0.01, 0.1, 0.3, 1.5, 3 and 10 mg/kg. Of the approximately 54 patients in dose escalation, 19 had hepatocellular carcinoma, some 15 had melanoma, 9 had renal cell carcinoma and 9 had head and neck cancer. The dose-escalation cohort was around 83% male with a mean age of roughly 60 years, ranging from roughly 23 to 90. Patients were allowed to have had prior anti-PD-1, anti-PD-L1 or anti-CTLA-4 therapy, and approximately 43% of the dose-escalation patients had previously received checkpoint inhibitors. Partial responses were achieved by three dose-escalation patients, of whom one had hepatocellular carcinoma and two had cutaneous melanoma. The point of sequencing TCRbeta in the periphery was to test whether ivuxolimab changed TCR sequence diversity and drove clonal T-cell expansion. The monotherapy dose-escalation portion (N ≈ 55 patients) of the phase I ivuxolimab trial is reported in the paper. Here is what the overall study found, with its caveats: Which antigens the clonally expanded peripheral T cells were specific for was not determined. Clonal expansion of both CD4+ and CD8+ blood T cells was observed from baseline to week 6 at doses 0.1 to 3.0 mg/kg. In the 0.1-3.0 mg/kg groups, partial responders had among the lowest normalized peripheral clonal expansion, particularly in CD8+ T cells. Low levels of normalized T-cell clonal expansion were also shown by some nonresponding patients. After ivuxolimab, expanded clones were on average more numerous among CD8+ T cells than among CD4+ T cells.

Patients with autoimmune disease history or receiving systemic immunosuppression were excluded from the trial. Peripheral blood for TCR sequencing was collected from all dose cohorts at baseline, on cycle 4 day 1, and on cycle 7 day 1. The samples were taken from a phase I, first-in-human, multicenter, open-label dose-escalation trial of ivuxolimab. The trial enrolled adults with locally advanced or metastatic head and neck squamous cell, hepatocellular, melanoma or renal cell carcinoma. Before TCR sequencing, CD4+ T cells and CD8+ T cells were sorted from peripheral blood as separate populations. Genomic DNA was isolated from the sorted cells so that the TCRbeta CDR3 region could be sequenced. The immunoSEQ Assay was used for sequencing of TCRbeta CDR3 regions. This immuneACCESS table, as held by TCRdb, lists in-frame sequences with V and J called but not all clones. Of the missing ones, under half trace to an unresolved V gene in checked studies; the others have no known cause. Present in this sample are tens of thousands of clones, approximately 86% of which were seen just once. The ten largest clones represent more than 3% of the sample.

The sequence joins TRBV29-1 to TRBJ2-7; the D region possibly corresponds to TRBD2 (5 bases align). The specimen was CD4+ or CD8+ T cells sorted from blood, collected in a trial of the OX40 agonist ivuxolimab. The clonotype originates from an adult with an advanced solid tumor such as melanoma, head and neck, liver or kidney cancer. The DNA sequence is as follows: TGCAGCGCCCGACGGGAAGGGCTCAAGCAGTACTTC. The resulting protein is CSARREGLKQYF.